The sequence of this T cell receptor beta chain was determined in a study of OX40 agonist ivuxolimab in advanced cancers. This clone was seen just once. Method: immunoSEQ multiplex PCR; TCRdb's copy keeps in-frame clones and lacks some. Counted here are about 35,000 clones, about 84% occurring once; the ten biggest clones make up around a quarter. The germline V gene has CDR1 SGDLS and CDR2 YYNGEE. V lost 0 bases to trimming and J lost 8 bases, with 15 bases between them. The CDR3 is made up of 15 amino acids. Collection of blood occurred at baseline, at cycle 4 day 1, and at cycle 7 day 1. V is TRBV9 and J is TRBJ2-1, with D maybe TRBD1 (6 bases). Here the sequenced sample was CD4+ or CD8+ T cells sorted from blood, taken in a trial of the OX40 agonist ivuxolimab. The receptor's source is an adult with an advanced solid tumor such as melanoma, head and neck, liver or kidney cancer. In DNA, the CDR3 is TGTGCCAGCAGCGTAGCAGGGGCTCGGGGTGATGAGCAGTTCTTC. Translating gives CASSVAGARGDEQFF.